The 22 T cell receptor beta chains below all came from one sample that was sequenced in a study of blood T cell repertoires in COVID-19. Measured with immunoSEQ multiplex PCR; TCRdb has only the in-frame clones, and not every one. The profile shows over 80,000 clones, roughly nine tenths of them singletons. Specimen: peripheral blood. The receptors come from a man aged 45-65 years with acute or convalescent COVID-19.

The chain links TRBV21-1 to TRBJ2-7; the table gives TRBD1 as D, unverified against the DNA. TRBV21-1 counts as a pseudogene. The CDR3 contains 13 residues. In nucleotides, the CDR3 is TGTGCCACGCCAGCAGGGGTATCCTACGAGCAGTACTTC. Translation: CATPAGVSYEQYF.

This chain joins TRBV19 and TRBJ1-5; 7 bases match TRBD1. CDR1 is LNHDA, CDR2 SQIVND, per germline (reference sequence). The CDR3 extends over 14 amino acids. V lost 3 bases to trimming and J lost 5 bases; unmatched junction nucleotides: 4. The CDR3 protein is CASSIWQGDQPQHF. In nucleotides, the CDR3 is TGTGCCAGTAGTATTTGGCAGGGGGATCAGCCCCAGCATTTT.

The J gene is TRBJ2-1, the V gene TRBV5-1; the match to TRBD2 covers 8 bases. With V trimmed by 5 bases and J by 3 bases, 7 bases remained unmatched. Germline values: CDR1 SGHRS, CDR2 YFSETQ. The CDR3 loop spans 15 amino acids. CDR3 DNA sequence: TGCGCCAGCAGGAGAGCGGGAGCCGTCTACAATGAGCAGTTCTTC. It translates to CASRRAGAVYNEQFF.

The V call is TRBV10-2, the J call TRBJ2-1, with 8 bases fitting TRBD2. The trim removed 0 bases at V and 2 bases at J, leaving 6 bases unmatched. This CDR3 has 17 amino acids. CDR1 and CDR2 (germline): WSHSY, SAAADI. The CDR3 DNA sequence: TGCGCCAGCAGTGAGTCGGGTAGCGGGACCGCCTACAATGAGCAGTTCTTC. It yields the protein CASSESGSGTAYNEQFF.

CDR3 sequence reads: CASSFSSGAYEQYF. The CDR3 DNA sequence: TGTGCCAGTAGTTTCTCTAGCGGAGCCTACGAGCAGTACTTC. The chain joins TRBV19 to TRBJ2-7; 7 bases agree with TRBD2. Germline V gene sequence: CDR1 LNHDA, CDR2 SQIVND (reference sequence). The junction had 6 bases not matched to a gene; V was cut back by 5 bases and J by 2 bases. CDR3 size: 14 residues.

The V and J genes are TRBV4-1 and TRBJ1-2; TRBD1 is a possible D gene (5 bases). The CDR3 loop spans 15 amino acids. The V end lost 0 bases, the J end lost 0 bases, and 8 bases lay between the germline ends. Germline V gene lookup returns CDR1 MGHRA and CDR2 YSYEKL. The CDR3: CASSQEQETNYGYTF. The DNA for the CDR3 is TGCGCCAGCAGCCAAGAACAGGAGACTAACTATGGCTACACCTTC.

The rearrangement joins TRBV4-1 to TRBJ1-1; TRBD1 matches at 8 bases. With 1 base clipped from V and 1 base from J, the junction kept 5 bases outside the gene matches. CDR3 length equals 16 residues. Germline V gene sequence: CDR1 MGHRA, CDR2 YSYEKL. The CDR3 here is CASSQVTGTGNTEAFF. CDR3 nucleotide sequence: TGCGCCAGCAGCCAAGTCACCGGGACAGGGAACACTGAAGCTTTCTTT.

The count of this clone is one. J is TRBJ2-7 and V is TRBV2; 7 nucleotides line up with TRBD2. CDR3 length: 15 residues. The V gene end was trimmed by 4 bases and the J gene end by 1 base; junction bases not matched to a gene: 7. The germline gives CDR1 SNHLY, CDR2 FYNNEI. The CDR3 sequence: CASSGLTGGSYEQYF. As DNA, the CDR3 is TGTGCCAGCAGTGGTCTGACGGGAGGATCCTACGAGCAGTACTTC.

This clone appeared a few times. The V call is TRBV5-4, the J call TRBJ2-7, with 14 nucleotides matching TRBD2. This CDR3 has 16 residues. V shed 1 base, J shed 9 bases, and the junction held 9 bases outside the gene matches. Germline CDR1 is SGHNT and CDR2 is YYREEE (reference sequence). The CDR3 protein is CASSLSGTSGSFGQYF. The CDR3 DNA reads as TGTGCCAGCAGCTTGTCCGGGACTAGCGGGAGTTTCGGGCAGTACTTC.

Only a few counts were recorded for this clone. This chain connects TRBV5-1 to TRBJ1-3; D gene unclear. V shed 9 bases and J shed 0 bases, with 16 bases lying between them. Germline V lookup: CDR1 SGHRS, CDR2 YFSETQ. The CDR3 contains 15 residues. The CDR3 DNA reads TGCGCCATTTGGAGGACGGGCCGCTCTGGAAACACCATATATTTT. Translation: CAIWRTGRSGNTIYF.

This chain links TRBV7-6 with TRBJ1-2, with D perhaps TRBD1 (5 bases). CDR3 length: 15 amino acids. CDR1 and CDR2 from the germline V gene are SGHVS and FNYEAQ. V was pared by 0 bases and J by 1 base, with 9 bases between. DNA of the CDR3: TGTGCCAGCAGCTTAGCGACAGTATTTAACTATGGCTACACCTTC. Protein product: CASSLATVFNYGYTF.

The rearrangement links TRBV7-9 to TRBJ2-4, with D perhaps TRBD1 (6 bases). V was shortened by 6 bases and J by 0 bases, with 12 bases between the two germline ends. From germline, CDR1 is SEHNR and CDR2 FQNEAQ (reference sequence). The CDR3 length is 15 residues. CDR3 DNA sequence: TGTGCCAGCAGTTCGGAAGGGGGAGCCAAAAACATTCAGTACTTC. Translation: CASSSEGGAKNIQYF.

The rearrangement joins TRBV6-6 to TRBJ2-3; 9 positions agree with TRBD1. Trimming removed 4 bases from V and 3 bases from J; junction bases left unmatched: 2. Germline V gene sequence: CDR1 MNHNY, CDR2 SVGAGI (reference sequence). The length of the CDR3 is 14 residues. The CDR3 region is CASSSDRGTDTQYF. The CDR3 coding sequence is TGTGCCAGCAGTTCTGACAGGGGGACAGATACGCAGTATTTT.

The CDR3 nucleotides are TGCGCCAGCAGCTCTACAGGGGATAACTATGGCTACACCTTC. Translated: CASSSTGDNYGYTF. The chain links TRBV5-1 to TRBJ1-2; 7 nucleotides agree with TRBD1. J gave up 1 base and V 3 bases, and 3 bases lay outside the gene matches. The CDR3 spans 14 residues. In germline, CDR1 is SGHRS, CDR2 YFSETQ.

The chain couples TRBV7-2 to TRBJ1-2; D remains unclear. In germline, CDR1 is SGHTA, CDR2 FQGNSA. V lost 1 base to trimming and J lost 6 bases, with 9 bases between them. This CDR3 spans 13 amino acids. The CDR3 DNA reads TGTGCCAGCAGCTTAGAAAACATTAATGGCTACACCTTC. This gives the protein CASSLENINGYTF. Together with reference TRBV7-2 and TRBJ1-2, the CDR3 gives the full variable domain: GAGVSQSPSNKVTEKGKDVELRCDPISGHTALYWYRQSLGQGLEFLIYFQGNSAPDKSGLPSDRFSAERTGGSVSTLTIQRTQQEDSAVYLCASSLENINGYTFGSGTRLTVV.

In DNA form, the CDR3 reads TGTGCCAGCAGTTATGGGACCACGGGGGCCCAGTACTTC. Its protein is CASSYGTTGAQYF. The genes are TRBV25-1 and TRBJ2-5; weak D call: TRBD2 (6 bases). Trimming shortened V by 5 bases and J by 9 bases, and 16 bases separated the two germline ends. CDR1 and CDR2 (germline): MGHDK, SYGVNS. The CDR3 is 13 amino acids.

The chain carries TRBV25-1 and TRBJ2-1; 10 nucleotides align to TRBD2. The CDR3 totals 15 residues. In germline, CDR1 is MGHDK, CDR2 SYGVNS. V shed 1 base and J 10 bases; nucleotides not matched to a gene: 7. DNA for the CDR3: TGTGCCAGCAGTGAATCCCTAGCGGGAGTAAGGGAGCAGTTCTTC. Residues: CASSESLAGVREQFF. Combining the CDR3 with reference TRBV25-1 and TRBJ2-1 gives the whole variable domain EADIYQTPRYLVIGTGKKITLECSQTMGHDKMYWYQQDPGMELHLIHYSYGVNSTEKGDLSSESTVSRIRTEHFPLTLESARPSHTSQYLCASSESLAGVREQFFGPGTRLTVL.

This chain connects TRBV5-5 to TRBJ1-1, with TRBD1 as a possible D gene (6 bases). The germline V and J ends were trimmed by 0 bases and 4 bases, with 16 bases remaining between them. Germline V gene sequence: CDR1 SGHKS, CDR2 YYEKEE (reference sequence). The CDR3 covers 16 residues. CDR3 nucleotide sequence: TGTGCCAGCAGCTTGGGTGTGGGGCCCAGGGGCACTGAAGCTTTCTTT. It yields the protein CASSLGVGPRGTEAFF. Full variable domain (missing parts from reference TRBV5-5 and TRBJ1-1): DAGVTQSPTHLIKTRGQQVTLRCSPISGHKSVSWYQQVLGQGPQFIFQYYEKEERGRGNFPDRFSARQFPNYSSELNVNALLLGDSALYLCASSLGVGPRGTEAFFGQGTRLTVV.

The chain joins TRBV4-1 to TRBJ1-2; TRBD1 might be the D (5 bases). Germline CDR1 MGHRA, CDR2 YSYEKL. CDR3 length: 15 amino acids. Deletions cut 4 bases from V and 5 bases from J, with 17 bases between. The CDR3 loop is CASSPDPGQPYGYTF. DNA for the CDR3: TGCGCCAGCAGCCCCGACCCAGGACAACCATATGGCTACACCTTC.

This sequence joins TRBV6-5 and TRBJ2-7, with 11 bases aligning to TRBD1. V trimming: 8 bases; J trimming: 0 bases; junction bases outside the gene matches: 3. The V gene's germline CDR1 is MNHEY and CDR2 SVGAGI. The CDR3 totals 14 residues. The CDR3 bases are TGTGCCAGCGGAGGGACAGGGGGCTCCTACGAGCAGTACTTC. This translates into CASGGTGGSYEQYF.

The CDR3 DNA follows: TGTGCCAGTCGGGACAGCAGGTTTGAAGCTTTCTTT. Translation gives CASRDSRFEAFF. This chain uses TRBV6-5 with TRBJ1-1; 7 bases align to TRBD1. V was pared by 9 bases and J by 7 bases, with 8 bases of the junction left unmatched. The CDR3 totals 12 residues. CDR1 MNHEY and CDR2 SVGAGI come from the germline V gene.

The chain combines TRBV10-2 with TRBJ2-1; TRBD2 matches at 8 bases. The CDR3 is made up of 15 amino acids. V lost 3 bases, J lost 0 bases, and 1 base stayed unmatched. From germline, CDR1 is WSHSY and CDR2 SAAADI. The CDR3: CASSEGTSSYNEQFF. The CDR3 nucleotides are TGCGCCAGCAGTGAAGGGACTAGCTCCTACAATGAGCAGTTCTTC.